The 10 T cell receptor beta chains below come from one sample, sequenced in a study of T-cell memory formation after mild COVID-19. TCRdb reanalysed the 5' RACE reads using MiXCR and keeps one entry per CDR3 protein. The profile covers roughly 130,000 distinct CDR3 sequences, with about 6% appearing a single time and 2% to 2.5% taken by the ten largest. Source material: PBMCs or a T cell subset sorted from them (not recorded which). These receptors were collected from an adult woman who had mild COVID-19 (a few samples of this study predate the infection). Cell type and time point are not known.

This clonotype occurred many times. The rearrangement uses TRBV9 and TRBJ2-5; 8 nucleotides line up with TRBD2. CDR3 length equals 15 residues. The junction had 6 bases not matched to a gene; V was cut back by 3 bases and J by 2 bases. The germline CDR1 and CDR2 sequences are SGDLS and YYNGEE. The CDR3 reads CASSDAGGPQETQYF. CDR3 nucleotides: TGTGCCAGCAGCGATGCGGGAGGTCCACAAGAGACCCAGTACTTC.

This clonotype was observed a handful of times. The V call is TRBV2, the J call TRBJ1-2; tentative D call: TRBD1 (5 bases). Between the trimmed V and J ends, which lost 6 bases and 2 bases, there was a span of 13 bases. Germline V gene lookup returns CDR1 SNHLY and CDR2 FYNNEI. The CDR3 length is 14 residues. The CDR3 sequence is CASSESTANYGYTF. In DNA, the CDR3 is TGTGCCAGCAGCGAGTCGACAGCGAACTATGGCTACACCTTC.

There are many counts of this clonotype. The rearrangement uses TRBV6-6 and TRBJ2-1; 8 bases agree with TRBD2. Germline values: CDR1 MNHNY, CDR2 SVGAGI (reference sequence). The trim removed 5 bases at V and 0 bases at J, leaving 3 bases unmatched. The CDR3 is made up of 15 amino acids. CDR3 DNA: TGTGCCAGCAGTCAGAGCGGGGGCTCCTACAATGAGCAGTTCTTC. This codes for CASSQSGGSYNEQFF.

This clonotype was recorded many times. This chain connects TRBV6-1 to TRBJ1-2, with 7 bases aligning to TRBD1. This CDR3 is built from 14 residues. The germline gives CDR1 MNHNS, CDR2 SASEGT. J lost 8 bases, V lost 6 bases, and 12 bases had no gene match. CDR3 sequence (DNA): TGTGCCAGCAGGACGACAGGGTCTAGTAAAGGCTACACCTTC. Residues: CASRTTGSSKGYTF.

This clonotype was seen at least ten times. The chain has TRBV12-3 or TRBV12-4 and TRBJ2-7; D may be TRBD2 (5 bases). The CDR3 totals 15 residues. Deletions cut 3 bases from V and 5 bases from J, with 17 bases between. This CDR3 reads CASSLGHGNVNEQYF. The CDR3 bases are TGTGCCAGCAGTTTGGGTCACGGGAATGTTAACGAGCAGTACTTC.

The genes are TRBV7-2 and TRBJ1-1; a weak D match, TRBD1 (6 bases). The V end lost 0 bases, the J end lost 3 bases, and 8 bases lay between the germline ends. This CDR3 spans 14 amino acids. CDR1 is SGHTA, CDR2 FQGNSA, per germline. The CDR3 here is CASSLAQGYTEAFF. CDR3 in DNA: TGTGCCAGCAGCTTAGCGCAGGGGTACACTGAAGCTTTCTTT.

CDR3 sequence reads: CASSSLGNTEAFF. DNA for the CDR3: TGTGCCAGCAGCAGCCTCGGAAACACTGAAGCTTTCTTT. The genes are TRBV3-1 and TRBJ1-1; D uncertain. The CDR3 loop spans 13 amino acids. Germline V CDR1 and CDR2: LGHDT, YNNKEL (reference sequence). V was trimmed by 5 bases and J by 2 bases, leaving 9 bases between them.

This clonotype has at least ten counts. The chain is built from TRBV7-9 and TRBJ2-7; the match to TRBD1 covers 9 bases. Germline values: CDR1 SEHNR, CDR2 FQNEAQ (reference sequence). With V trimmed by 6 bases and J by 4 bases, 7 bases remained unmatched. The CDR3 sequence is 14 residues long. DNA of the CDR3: TGTGCCAGCAGAAACACAGGGGGCCCATACGAGCAGTACTTC. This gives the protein CASRNTGGPYEQYF.

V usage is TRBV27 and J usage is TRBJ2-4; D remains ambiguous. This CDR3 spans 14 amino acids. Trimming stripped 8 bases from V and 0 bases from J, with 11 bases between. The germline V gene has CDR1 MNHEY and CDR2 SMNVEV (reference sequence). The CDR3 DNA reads TGTGCCAGCCATAGTCTTCTAGCCAAAAACATTCAGTACTTC. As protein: CASHSLLAKNIQYF.

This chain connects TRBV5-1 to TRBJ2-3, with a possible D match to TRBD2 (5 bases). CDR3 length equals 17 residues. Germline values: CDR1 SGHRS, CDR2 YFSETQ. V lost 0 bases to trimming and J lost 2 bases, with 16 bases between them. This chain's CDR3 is CASSLVTIRESTDTQYF. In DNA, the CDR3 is TGCGCCAGCAGCTTGGTGACAATAAGGGAGTCCACAGATACGCAGTATTTT.